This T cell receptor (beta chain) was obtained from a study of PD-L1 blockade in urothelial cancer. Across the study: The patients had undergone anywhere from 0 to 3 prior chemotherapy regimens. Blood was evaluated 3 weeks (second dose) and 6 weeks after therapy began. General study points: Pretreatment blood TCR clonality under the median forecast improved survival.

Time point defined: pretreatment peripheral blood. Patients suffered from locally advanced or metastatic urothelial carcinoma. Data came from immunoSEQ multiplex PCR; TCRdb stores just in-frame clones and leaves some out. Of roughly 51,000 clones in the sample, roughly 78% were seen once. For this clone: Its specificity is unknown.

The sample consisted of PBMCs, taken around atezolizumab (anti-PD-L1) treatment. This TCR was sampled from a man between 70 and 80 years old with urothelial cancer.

The CDR3 coding sequence is TGTGCCAGCAGTGAAGGGGGACTAGCGGGAGGACTGGGCAAAAACATTCAGTACTTC. This translates into CASSEGGLAGGLGKNIQYF. The chain uses TRBV2 and TRBJ2-4; 15 nucleotides line up with TRBD2. The CDR3 runs to 19 residues. CDR1 is SNHLY and CDR2 is FYNNEI in the germline V gene. V was pared by 1 base and J by 3 bases, with 7 bases of the junction left unmatched. The variable domain in full, with the rest retrieved from reference TRBV2 and TRBJ2-4, is EPEVTQTPSHQVTQMGQEVILRCVPISNHLYFYWYRQILGQKVEFLVSFYNNEISEKSEIFDDQFSVERPDGSNFTLKIRSTKLEDSAMYFCASSEGGLAGGLGKNIQYFGAGTRLSVL.